The source of this T cell receptor beta chain is a study of T cell responses to AZD1222 COVID-19 vaccine. Study-wide results and caveats: Donors, mostly white British, included more females; clonal diversity was possibly underestimated. Nearly half of spike-specific TCRs reportedly target variant regions that are unmutated in the B.1.351 and B.1.1.7 variants. The study identified only five to seven AZD1222 recipients as seropositive at baseline.

V shed 2 bases and J shed 2 bases, with 12 bases lying between them. This CDR3 has 15 residues. Germline-derived CDR1 and CDR2 are KGHSY and FQNENV. Note on this clone: Its specificity is unknown.

Profiled with immunoSEQ multiplex PCR; TCRdb holds only in-frame clones, not every one. The sample lists 80,000 or so clones, 90% seen once, with around 3.2% in the top ten. The chain employs TRBV16 and TRBJ2-5; weak D call: TRBD2 (6 bases). The source material was peripheral blood, sampled 28 days after the second AZD1222 dose. The TCR originated in an adult who received the AZD1222 COVID-19 vaccine. The CDR3 DNA reads as TGTGCCAGCAGCCAAAGGGGACTTCCTCAAGAGACCCAGTACTTC. It is translated as CASSQRGLPQETQYF.